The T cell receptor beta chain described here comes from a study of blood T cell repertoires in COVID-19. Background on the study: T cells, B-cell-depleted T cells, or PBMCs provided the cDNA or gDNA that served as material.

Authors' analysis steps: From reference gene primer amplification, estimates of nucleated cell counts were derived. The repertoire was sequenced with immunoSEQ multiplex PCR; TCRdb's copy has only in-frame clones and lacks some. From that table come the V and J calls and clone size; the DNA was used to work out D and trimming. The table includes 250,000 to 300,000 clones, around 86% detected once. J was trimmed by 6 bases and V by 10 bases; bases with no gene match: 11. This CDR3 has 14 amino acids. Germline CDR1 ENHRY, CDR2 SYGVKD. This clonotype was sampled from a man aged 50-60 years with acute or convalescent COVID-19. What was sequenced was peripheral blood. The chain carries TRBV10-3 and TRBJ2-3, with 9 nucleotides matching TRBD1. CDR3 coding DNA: TGTGCCACCAAGGGGGGACAGGGCTTCGATACGCAGTATTTT. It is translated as CATKGGQGFDTQYF.